This TCR beta chain was profiled in a study of blood T cell repertoires in COVID-19 (TCRdb year 2020). Notes on the research overall: Samples from collaborators originated in the United States, Italy and Spain and spanned both the acute and convalescent phases of COVID-19. The material from the prospective study consisted of cDNA or gDNA derived from T cells, B-cell-depleted T cells, or PBMCs. The dataset comprised deeply sampled blood TCRbeta repertoires from subjects exposed to, actively infected with, or recovered from COVID-19. A freely available public database, intended as a resource for researchers studying the immune response to SARS-CoV-2, is where the repertoires were released. The samples were drawn from the first 160 participants of the ongoing ImmuneRACE study and from 1,254 subjects provided by 6 global collaborators. The sample metadata nearly always contained a de-identified subject ID, COVID-19 status, age in years and sex. HLA class I and class II types, where available, came from metadata supplied by the sample provider rather than from assay-based typing. Findings and caveats that apply to the study as a whole: How much clinical and demographic metadata was included differed by source and by participant, and the metadata was provided uncurated.

Comment on this clone: The antigen it binds to is not known. No base quality values were provided; no much bigger clone lies one nucleotide off.

Each collaborating institution followed its own protocols to collect whole blood in K2EDTA tubes. For TCRbeta analysis, collaborators shipped samples as frozen whole blood, isolated PBMCs, or DNA extracted from either of those sample types. TCRbeta CDR3 regions were amplified from genomic DNA by means of the immunoSEQ Assay, a bias-controlled multiplex PCR. In the source study's methods: The number of nucleated cells in each sample was estimated by amplification of reference gene primers within the assay. To quantify the absolute abundance of each unique TCRbeta CDR3 rearrangement, sequence reads were collapsed and filtered. Productive Simpson clonality was computed per sample as the square root of Simpson's diversity index over productive rearrangements. What TCRdb holds here is the immuneACCESS table cut down to in-frame rearrangements. Part of the clones is not present; checked against another copy, under half of the missing clones reflect an unresolved V gene, and the others are unexplained. Clone size and the V and J calls come from that table; the DNA yielded D and trimming. The sample table holds some 140,000 clones, of which approximately 80% were seen once. The top ten clonotypes cover 8.4% of the sample.

Measured from the cysteine to the phenylalanine, the CDR3 is 13 residues long. Only CDR3 DNA remains: 39 bases, in frame from the first base. The clonotype originates from a woman between 55 and 75 years old with active or convalescent COVID-19. The receptor chain draws on TRBV12-1 and TRBJ2-7; the table assigns TRBD1, which was not confirmed against the DNA. TRBV12-1 is a pseudogene. The sequencing sample was made of peripheral blood. The DNA sequence is as follows: TGTGCCAGCGAAAGGAAAACAGAATGCGAGCAGTACTTC. Its amino acids are CASERKTECEQYF.